The source of this TCR beta chain is a study of blood T cell repertoires in COVID-19 (dated by TCRdb to 2020 to 2021). For the wider study: Samples from collaborators originated in the United States, Italy and Spain and spanned both the acute and convalescent phases of COVID-19. The material from the prospective study consisted of cDNA or gDNA derived from T cells, B-cell-depleted T cells, or PBMCs. Deeply sampled blood TCRbeta repertoires from subjects exposed to, actively infected with, or recovered from COVID-19 were included in the dataset. The repertoires were released in a freely available public database intended as a resource for research on the immune response to SARS-CoV-2. Samples were obtained from the ongoing ImmuneRACE study (first 160 participants) and from 1,254 subjects provided by 6 global collaborators. Nearly every sample came with metadata listing a de-identified subject ID, COVID-19 status, age in years and sex. Where available, HLA class I and class II types were obtained from metadata supplied by the sample provider rather than from assay-based typing.

Each collaborating institution followed its own protocols to collect whole blood in K2EDTA tubes. For TCRbeta analysis, collaborators shipped samples as frozen whole blood, isolated PBMCs, or DNA extracted from either of those sample types. Sequences SGHAT (CDR1) and FQNNGV (CDR2) are obtained from the germline V gene. V has 7 bases trimmed and J has 9 bases trimmed; junction bases matching no gene number 11. Measured from the cysteine to the phenylalanine, the CDR3 is 15 residues long. Only the CDR3 part of the read is kept: 45 bases, read in frame from the first base. TCRbeta CDR3 regions were amplified from genomic DNA by means of the immunoSEQ Assay, a bias-controlled multiplex PCR. The study's processing was this. The number of nucleated cells in each sample was estimated from the amplification of reference gene primers within the assay. Sequence reads were collapsed and filtered to measure the absolute abundance of every unique TCRbeta CDR3 rearrangement. For each sample, productive Simpson clonality was calculated as the square root of Simpson's diversity index across productive rearrangements. Here the immuneACCESS table is served through TCRdb, limited to in-frame sequences with V and J called. Missing clones are a known gap in these copies; in checked studies unresolved V genes cover under half, and the rest lacks a known reason. D and trimming come from the DNA, and the V and J calls and clone size come from that table. For this sample there are approximately 100,000 clones; 91% appear just once. The ten most abundant clones make up approximately 15% of the sample.

This clone was observed a few times. Its antigen is currently not known. No much larger clone is present one base from it, and per-base qualities are unavailable. General findings and caveats noted by the study authors: The amount of clinical and demographic metadata varied by source and participant and was provided uncurated.

Recombination joined TRBV11-2 with TRBJ1-6; 8 bases in the middle match TRBD1. The receptor was isolated from a man aged 45-60 years with acute or convalescent COVID-19. Sequencing input: peripheral blood. The CDR3 reads as follows: CASTLMDRAASPLHF. The bases read TGTGCCAGCACCCTAATGGACAGGGCGGCTTCACCCCTCCACTTT. This CDR3, with the reference TRBV11-2 and TRBJ1-6 proteins standing in past its ends, gives the full variable domain EAGVAQSPRYKIIEKRQSVAFWCNPISGHATLYWYQQILGQGPKLLIQFQNNGVVDDSQLPKDRFSAERLKGVDSTLKIQPAKLEDSAVYLCASTLMDRAASPLHFGNGTRLTVT.